The rows below give T cell receptor beta chains drawn from one sample of a study of blood T cells in healthy people across ages. TCRdb re-called the 5' RACE reads through MiXCR, storing one row per CDR3 protein. This table holds approximately 800,000 distinct CDR3 sequences, around 34% found once. Sequencing was carried out using blood. Every receptor here comes from a man between 18 and 35 years old in good health. Both conserved end residues are part of each CDR3. Each record gives: V gene, clone size, D gene, J gene, CDR3 protein, CDR3 DNA. A D gene is named only where the DNA matches it firmly. A clone size is listed for some rows: how often the clone was seen (once, few, many), or a class if it is expanded.

>TRBV12-3/TRBV12-4|.|.|TRBJ1-2
CASSGARVGGYTF
TGTGCCAGCTCAGGGGCCCGAGTCGGTGGCTACACCTTC
>TRBV6-2/TRBV6-3|.|TRBD1|TRBJ1-6
CASGDGQGWNSPLHF
TGTGCCAGCGGCGACGGACAGGGGTGGAATTCACCCCTCCACTTT
>TRBV28|.|TRBD1|TRBJ1-5
CASSTPGTENQPQHF
TGTGCCAGCAGTACCCCCGGGACAGAGAATCAGCCCCAGCATTTT
>TRBV2|few|TRBD1|TRBJ1-5
CASRAVTGGRGQPQHF
TGTGCCAGCAGGGCCGTTACAGGGGGTCGGGGTCAGCCCCAGCATTTT
>TRBV20-1|once|.|TRBJ2-1
CSADDPSRGGNEQFF
TGCAGTGCTGACGACCCTAGCAGGGGAGGGAATGAGCAGTTCTTC
>TRBV7-9|few|.|TRBJ1-1
CASSPHSGNTEAFF
TGTGCCAGCAGCCCGCACTCGGGGAACACTGAAGCTTTCTTT
>TRBV20-1|.|.|TRBJ1-5
CSAEPPWGGNQPQHF
TGCAGTGCTGAACCCCCGTGGGGGGGAAATCAGCCCCAGCATTTT
>TRBV28|.|.|TRBJ2-5
CAGSSQETQYF
TGTGCCGGCAGTTCACAAGAGACCCAGTACTTC
>TRBV7-2|.|.|TRBJ2-1
CASSLARLTSLEQFF
TGTGCCAGCAGCTTAGCGCGCCTTACCTCCCTTGAGCAGTTCTTC
>TRBV20-1|many|.|TRBJ1-5
CSALLVDSNQPQHF
TGCAGTGCTCTCCTCGTAGATAGCAATCAGCCCCAGCATTTT
>TRBV6-1|.|TRBD1|TRBJ1-1
CASSNRDRGTFF
TGTGCCAGCAGTAACCGGGACAGGGGTACTTTCTTT
>TRBV4-3|few|TRBD1|TRBJ1-1
CASSHYRGSGTEAFF
TGCGCCAGCAGCCATTACAGGGGGAGCGGGACTGAAGCTTTCTTT
>TRBV29-1|.|.|TRBJ1-1
CSVARLPGVDTEAFF
TGCAGCGTTGCTCGATTGCCAGGGGTGGACACTGAAGCTTTCTTT
>TRBV30|.|.|TRBJ1-2
CAWSVRGNTPNYGYTF
TGTGCCTGGAGTGTACGCGGGAACACTCCTAACTATGGCTACACCTTC
>TRBV5-1|.|TRBD2|TRBJ2-2
CASSLASSGTGELFF
TGCGCCAGCAGCTTGGCGTCTAGCGGTACCGGGGAGCTGTTTTTT
>TRBV4-3|few|.|TRBJ1-6
CASSLAPGGGSPLHF
TGCGCCAGCAGCCTAGCCCCCGGGGGGGGCTCACCCCTCCACTTT
>TRBV6-6|few|TRBD1|TRBJ1-2
CASSYTDREAGYTF
TGTGCCAGCAGTTACACAGACAGGGAAGCTGGCTACACCTTC
>TRBV20-1|few|TRBD1|TRBJ2-5
CSAPFGTGEDEQYF
TGCAGTGCCCCGTTCGGGACAGGGGAGGATGAGCAGTACTTC
>TRBV6-5|.|TRBD1|TRBJ1-1
CASSYGTGGTEAFF
TGTGCCAGCAGTTACGGGACAGGGGGGACTGAAGCTTTCTTT
>TRBV7-3|.|.|TRBJ2-3
CASSNTGNFGDTQYF
TGTGCCAGCAGCAATACAGGGAATTTTGGAGATACGCAGTATTTT
>TRBV20-1|many|.|TRBJ2-3
CSARLAGRIDTQYF
TGCAGTGCTAGACTGGCGGGGAGGATAGATACGCAGTATTTT
>TRBV7-2|many|.|TRBJ1-4
CASSLRAPGNEKLFF
TGTGCCAGCAGCCTCCGGGCCCCCGGGAATGAAAAACTGTTTTTT
>TRBV7-2|few|TRBD1|TRBJ2-7
CASSSVGLGTGHNEQYF
TGTGCCAGCAGCTCTGTGGGGTTGGGGACAGGGCACAATGAGCAGTACTTC
>TRBV7-9|many|.|TRBJ2-1
CASSSQKRRGREQFF
TGTGCCAGCAGCTCCCAAAAGAGAAGGGGTCGAGAGCAGTTCTTC
>TRBV15|.|TRBD2|TRBJ2-3
CATKTRLAGRTDTQYF
TGTGCCACCAAAACACGACTAGCGGGGCGCACAGATACGCAGTATTTT
>TRBV7-9|.|TRBD2|TRBJ2-5
CASSLPKTGTSGDNEQYF
TGTGCCAGCAGCTTACCGAAAACCGGGACTAGCGGGGACAATGAGCAGTACTTC
>TRBV12-3/TRBV12-4|many|.|TRBJ2-7
CASSFDRWEQYF
TGTGCCAGCAGTTTTGACCGGTGGGAGCAGTACTTC
>TRBV14|.|.|TRBJ2-2
CASSQVRVRDTGELFF
TGTGCCAGCAGCCAAGTCAGGGTTCGCGACACCGGGGAGCTGTTTTTT
>TRBV4-3|.|.|TRBJ1-2
CASSQDPGHGGYTF
TGCGCCAGCAGCCAAGATCCGGGCCATGGGGGCTACACCTTC
>TRBV15|.|.|TRBJ1-5
CATSRDSPGIISGNQPQHF
TGTGCCACCAGCAGAGATTCCCCAGGGATCATATCTGGCAATCAGCCCCAGCATTTT
>TRBV9|few|.|TRBJ2-3
CASSVGSYPGSSTDTQYF
TGTGCCAGCAGCGTTGGCAGCTATCCTGGGAGCAGCACAGATACGCAGTATTTT
>TRBV7-9|.|.|TRBJ1-4
CASSTETSGLYF
TGTGCCAGCAGCACGGAGACATCGGGACTGTATTTT